These 31 T cell receptor beta chains came from one sample sequenced in a study of cytomegalovirus exposure and HLA in healthy donors. Primers for the PCR totalled 60 Vbeta and 13 Jbeta. TCRdb's copy holds only in-frame clones and misses some; the assay was immunoSEQ multiplex PCR. The repertoire holds approximately 100,000 clones, with roughly 85% as singletons. The sequenced material came from PBMCs. The source of these receptors is a woman aged 40 to 50 in good health and CMV-seronegative.

The rearrangement uses TRBV19 and TRBJ1-1; a weak D match, TRBD1 (5 bases). CDR1 and CDR2 from the germline V gene are LNHDA and SQIVND (reference sequence). The CDR3 consists of 13 residues. With 3 bases removed from V and 5 bases from J, the gap between germline ends came to 10 bases. The CDR3 is CASSMIGGTEAFF. Written as DNA, the CDR3 is TGTGCCAGTAGTATGATTGGGGGGACTGAAGCTTTCTTT. Using reference TRBV19 and TRBJ1-1 for the parts outside the CDR3, the full variable domain is DGGITQSPKYLFRKEGQNVTLSCEQNLNHDAMYWYRQDPGQGLRLIYYSQIVNDFQKGDIAEGYSVSREKKESFPLTVTSAQKNPTAFYLCASSMIGGTEAFFGQGTRLTVV.

CDR3: CASSFPTPGSGGTGELFF. The CDR3 DNA is TGTGCCAGCAGTTTCCCAACTCCGGGGTCGGGCGGCACCGGGGAGCTGTTTTTT. The chain uses TRBV5-5 and TRBJ2-2; tentatively, D is TRBD2 (5 bases). Germline CDR1 is SGHKS and CDR2 is YYEKEE (reference sequence). V was trimmed by 5 bases and J by 4 bases, leaving 24 bases between them. CDR3 length: 18 residues.

CDR3 amino acids: CASSFLLAGGARSETQYF. The CDR3 region has the DNA TGTGCCAGCAGCTTTCTCCTAGCGGGGGGGGCCAGATCAGAGACCCAGTACTTC. This chain connects TRBV5-5 to TRBJ2-5, with TRBD2 matching 12 bases. Germline loops: CDR1 SGHKS, CDR2 YYEKEE (reference sequence). CDR3 length: 18 residues. The V gene end was trimmed by 2 bases and the J gene end by 4 bases; junction bases not matched to a gene: 12.

The rearrangement joins TRBV7-8 to TRBJ2-6; TRBD2 is a possible D gene (6 bases). There are 19 residues in the CDR3. With 3 bases removed from V and 2 bases from J, the gap between germline ends came to 20 bases. Germline V CDR1 and CDR2: SGHVS, FQNEAQ. The CDR3 region is CASSLTSQFSVTGANVLTF. DNA of the CDR3: TGTGCCAGCAGCTTGACTAGTCAGTTCAGTGTAACTGGGGCCAACGTCCTGACTTTC.

The chain uses TRBV28 and TRBJ2-3; 13 nucleotides line up with TRBD2. There are 16 residues in the CDR3. With 5 bases clipped from V and 6 bases from J, the junction kept 8 bases outside the gene matches. Germline CDR1 reads MDHEN; CDR2 reads SYDVKM. The CDR3 loop reads CASSPQTSGGLDTQYF. The DNA of the CDR3 is TGTGCCAGCAGTCCCCAGACTAGCGGGGGGCTGGATACGCAGTATTTT.

This chain uses TRBV2 with TRBJ2-1; D is perhaps TRBD2 (7 bases). Trimming shortened V by 0 bases and J by 0 bases, and 15 bases separated the two germline ends. Germline assignment: CDR1 SNHLY and CDR2 FYNNEI. CDR3 length: 18 residues. CDR3 loop: CASSEALRGANSYNEQFF. The CDR3 DNA reads as TGTGCCAGCAGTGAAGCGCTTCGGGGGGCCAACTCCTACAATGAGCAGTTCTTC.

The chain recombines TRBV5-1 with TRBJ2-7; 9 positions agree with TRBD2. V shed 2 bases, J shed 2 bases, and the junction held 2 bases outside the gene matches. This CDR3 region has 14 residues. From germline, CDR1 is SGHRS and CDR2 YFSETQ. This CDR3 reads CASSFSGSTYEQYF. The CDR3 DNA reads TGCGCCAGCAGCTTTAGCGGGAGCACCTACGAGCAGTACTTC.

The chain uses TRBV23-1 and TRBJ1-5; 7 nucleotides align to TRBD1. TRBV23-1 is filed as an ORF, its function uncertain. V shed 3 bases, J shed 4 bases, and the junction held 6 bases outside the gene matches. The CDR3 is 15 residues long. The CDR3 DNA reads as TGCGCCAGCAGTCACCCCGGGACAGCAAATCAGCCCCAGCATTTT. Protein sequence: CASSHPGTANQPQHF.

Only a few counts were recorded for this clone. The J gene is TRBJ2-3, the V gene TRBV4-2, with 9 bases matching TRBD2. Per the germline V gene, CDR1 is LGHNA and CDR2 is YNFKEQ. The CDR3 runs to 17 residues. V lost 2 bases to trimming and J lost 2 bases; unmatched junction nucleotides: 8. The CDR3 is CASSQLTSGPDTDTQYF. The CDR3 DNA reads TGTGCCAGCAGCCAACTAACTAGCGGGCCCGACACAGATACGCAGTATTTT.

The genes are TRBV30 and TRBJ1-2, with 10 bases identical to TRBD1. This CDR3 has 15 amino acids. Trimming at V came to 3 bases and at J to 8 bases, leaving 12 bases not matched to a gene. Germline V gene lookup returns CDR1 GTSNPN and CDR2 SVGIG (reference sequence). The CDR3 sequence: CAWRKDRGSHFGYTF. DNA for the CDR3: TGTGCCTGGAGGAAGGACAGGGGGTCGCATTTCGGCTACACCTTC.

The chain links TRBV7-6 to TRBJ2-3; D is possibly TRBD2 (6 bases). Germline loops: CDR1 SGHVS, CDR2 FNYEAQ. This CDR3 comprises 15 residues. Trimming took off 5 bases at V and 0 bases at J, with 12 bases between the two ends. The DNA of the CDR3 is TGTGCCAGCAGCCCCGGACTACGAAGCACAGATACGCAGTATTTT. This encodes CASSPGLRSTDTQYF. Variable domain in full (rest from reference TRBV7-6 and TRBJ2-3): GAGVSQSPRYKVTKRGQDVALRCDPISGHVSLYWYRQALGQGPEFLTYFNYEAQQDKSGLPNDRFSAERPEGSISTLTIQRTEQRDSAMYRCASSPGLRSTDTQYFGPGTRLTVL.

The J gene is TRBJ1-1, the V gene TRBV6-1; D gene ambiguous. The V and J ends lost 8 bases and 3 bases respectively, with 16 bases between them. The germline CDR1 and CDR2 sequences are MNHNS and SASEGT. The CDR3 consists of 14 residues. The DNA for the CDR3 is TGTGCCAGCCGCTATGCCCGGGTGGACACTGAAGCTTTCTTT. This translates into CASRYARVDTEAFF.

This chain links TRBV7-9 with TRBJ1-5; D gene uncertain. Germline assignment: CDR1 SEHNR and CDR2 FQNEAQ (reference sequence). Trimming cost V 1 base and J 9 bases, with 10 bases left between them. The CDR3 loop spans 13 amino acids. Here the CDR3 reads CASSLDRRGPQHF. The CDR3 nucleotides are TGTGCCAGCAGCTTAGACCGCCGGGGGCCCCAGCATTTT.

V usage is TRBV14 and J usage is TRBJ1-2, with no clear D. Trimming shortened V by 1 base and J by 4 bases, and 7 bases separated the two germline ends. This CDR3 region has 13 residues. Germline lookup yields CDR1 SGHDN and CDR2 FVKESK. CDR3 nucleotide sequence: TGTGCCAGCAGCCAAGGAGCGAGCTATGGCTACACCTTC. Its protein product is CASSQGASYGYTF.

The V and J genes are TRBV28 and TRBJ2-7, with D possibly being TRBD2 (6 bases). The CDR3 length is 15 residues. The germline gives CDR1 MDHEN, CDR2 SYDVKM. V was clipped by 4 bases and J by 1 base, with 14 bases between them. The CDR3 nucleotides read TGTGCCAGCAGTTGGTTCGGGACTTCATCCTACGAGCAGTACTTC. As protein: CASSWFGTSSYEQYF.

The chain's CDR3 is CASSTAGLPYNEQFF. In DNA, the CDR3 is TGTGCCAGCAGCACCGCGGGACTACCCTACAATGAGCAGTTCTTC. V usage is TRBV7-2 and J usage is TRBJ2-1, with TRBD2 matching 7 bases. With V trimmed by 5 bases and J by 2 bases, 6 bases remained unmatched. This CDR3 is built from 15 residues. Germline V CDR1 and CDR2: SGHTA, FQGNSA.

The chain links TRBV4-3 to TRBJ2-5; 8 bases line up with TRBD2. Germline lookup yields CDR1 LGHNA and CDR2 YSLEER. V shed 0 bases, J shed 2 bases, and the junction held 11 bases outside the gene matches. CDR3 length equals 18 residues. The CDR3 spells CASSQDLAGGAIQETQYF. The CDR3 region has the DNA TGCGCCAGCAGCCAAGATCTAGCGGGTGGGGCAATTCAAGAGACCCAGTACTTC.

For this clone: Mismatch with germline at one junction end may stem from a read error. The chain uses TRBV7-9 and TRBJ2-5; 9 positions agree with TRBD2. The CDR3 is 19 amino acids. CDR1 and CDR2 (germline): SEHNR, FQNEAQ (reference sequence). In DNA, the CDR3 is TGTTCCAGCAGCCCTCCGTTTCAGCGGGAGGATGGTGTCCAAGAGACCCAGTACTTC. Protein product: CSSSPPFQREDGVQETQYF.

The sample holds one count of this clone. The chain links TRBV29-1 to TRBJ2-1; the D gene is possibly TRBD2 (6 bases). CDR1 and CDR2 (germline): SQVTM, ANQGSEA. The ends were cut back, 6 bases at V and 0 bases at J, with 12 bases in the middle. CDR3 length equals 14 residues. In DNA form, the CDR3 reads TGCAGCGTCCTCGCGGGGAACTCCTACAATGAGCAGTTCTTC. Translating it yields CSVLAGNSYNEQFF.

This clone was found once. The chain has TRBV19 and TRBJ1-5, with 8 bases that match TRBD1. The CDR3 length is 14 residues. V was clipped by 6 bases and J by 7 bases; unmatched bases: 8. CDR1 is LNHDA, CDR2 SQIVND, per germline (reference sequence). The CDR3 reads CASRRGTGQQPQHF. CDR3 coding DNA: TGTGCCAGTAGGAGGGGGACAGGTCAGCAGCCCCAGCATTTT. Based on the CDR3 plus reference TRBV19 and TRBJ1-5, the full variable domain is DGGITQSPKYLFRKEGQNVTLSCEQNLNHDAMYWYRQDPGQGLRLIYYSQIVNDFQKGDIAEGYSVSREKKESFPLTVTSAQKNPTAFYLCASRRGTGQQPQHFGDGTRLSIL.

The rearrangement uses TRBV7-2 and TRBJ2-5, with a tentative D call TRBD2 (6 bases). CDR1 is SGHTA, CDR2 FQGNSA, per germline. Trimming shortened V by 1 base and J by 5 bases, and 14 bases separated the two germline ends. The CDR3 consists of 15 residues. The CDR3 loop reads CASSLDYEGRETQYF. As DNA, the CDR3 is TGTGCCAGCAGCTTAGATTATGAGGGGAGGGAGACCCAGTACTTC.

This clone has only a few counts. The chain is built from TRBV23-1 and TRBJ2-7; a possible D gene is TRBD2 (6 bases). TRBV23-1 belongs to the ORF category, with a function that is uncertain. The CDR3 runs to 15 residues. Trimming removed 0 bases from V and 4 bases from J, with 13 bases in between. The CDR3: CASSQSASGEYEQYF. CDR3 in DNA: TGCGCCAGCAGTCAATCAGCGTCGGGAGAATACGAGCAGTACTTC.

This clone was seen just once. The genes are TRBV18 and TRBJ2-3, with a weak D call TRBD1 (6 bases). The CDR3 length is 15 residues. Trimming left V 4 bases short and J 2 bases short, with 13 bases between. Germline V gene data show CDR1 as KGHSH and CDR2 as LQKENI. For the CDR3, the DNA is TGTGCCAGCTCACAGCTACAGGGCCTCACAGATACGCAGTATTTT. This encodes CASSQLQGLTDTQYF.

The chain combines TRBV28 with TRBJ1-1, with 7 nucleotides matching TRBD1. Trimming at V came to 6 bases and at J to 10 bases, leaving 11 bases not matched to a gene. The length of the CDR3 is 13 residues. Per germline, CDR1 MDHEN and CDR2 SYDVKM. DNA for the CDR3: TGTGCCAGCAGGCCCTTGCCGGGACAGCGAGCTTTCTTT. It translates to CASRPLPGQRAFF.

The chain recombines TRBV30 with TRBJ1-5; weak D call: TRBD1 (5 bases). Germline V gives CDR1 GTSNPN, CDR2 SVGIG (reference sequence). V shed 5 bases and J shed 3 bases, with 17 bases lying between them. CDR3 length equals 15 residues. The DNA for the CDR3 is TGTGCCTGGTCCCAGGGCGGGAGGGACAATCAGCCCCAGCATTTT. This codes for CAWSQGGRDNQPQHF. The full variable domain, its missing parts supplied by reference TRBV30 and TRBJ1-5, is SQTIHQWPATLVQPVGSPLSLECTVEGTSNPNLYWYRQAAGRGLQLLFYSVGIGQISSEVPQNLSASRPQDRQFILSSKKLLLSDSGFYLCAWSQGGRDNQPQHFGDGTRLSIL.

V and J are TRBV7-2 and TRBJ1-5; D is perhaps TRBD1 (5 bases). CDR3 length equals 13 residues. V lost 5 bases and J 1 base, leaving 6 bases between the germline ends. From germline, CDR1 is SGHTA and CDR2 FQGNSA. The CDR3 nucleotides read TGTGCCAGCAGCCGACAGAGCAATCAGCCCCAGCATTTT. Translated: CASSRQSNQPQHF. Full variable domain (outside the CDR3, taken from reference TRBV7-2 and TRBJ1-5): GAGVSQSPSNKVTEKGKDVELRCDPISGHTALYWYRQSLGQGLEFLIYFQGNSAPDKSGLPSDRFSAERTGGSVSTLTIQRTQQEDSAVYLCASSRQSNQPQHFGDGTRLSIL.

The rearrangement joins TRBV28 to TRBJ1-2, with 9 bases lining up with TRBD1. CDR3 length: 15 amino acids. Looked up from germline, CDR1 is MDHEN and CDR2 is SYDVKM. Trimming cost V 4 bases and J 3 bases; bases outside gene matches: 6. CDR3 protein: CASSSGQGRDYGYTF. CDR3 DNA: TGTGCCAGCAGTTCCGGACAGGGGAGGGACTATGGCTACACCTTC.

The V gene is TRBV2, the J gene TRBJ2-1, with 8 bases fitting TRBD2. Unmatched junction bases numbered 11, after V lost 5 bases and J lost 8 bases. The CDR3 has 15 residues. Germline V gives CDR1 SNHLY, CDR2 FYNNEI. The CDR3 bases are TGTGCCAGCAGTAGACTTCGGGGGGGCGTCGATGAGCAGTTCTTC. As protein: CASSRLRGGVDEQFF. Using reference TRBV2 and TRBJ2-1 for the parts outside the CDR3, the full variable domain is EPEVTQTPSHQVTQMGQEVILRCVPISNHLYFYWYRQILGQKVEFLVSFYNNEISEKSEIFDDQFSVERPDGSNFTLKIRSTKLEDSAMYFCASSRLRGGVDEQFFGPGTRLTVL.

This clone was detected only a few times. The chain joins TRBV5-4 to TRBJ1-3, with 8 bases identical to TRBD1. Germline CDR1 SGHNT, CDR2 YYREEE (reference sequence). Trimming cost V 0 bases and J 8 bases; bases outside gene matches: 7. The CDR3 is 15 residues long. CDR3 region: CASSLEGDRWDTIYF. The CDR3 DNA reads TGTGCCAGCAGCTTGGAGGGGGACAGGTGGGACACCATATATTTT.

The V and J genes are TRBV2 and TRBJ2-5; TRBD1 matches 8 bases. Germline values: CDR1 SNHLY, CDR2 FYNNEI. This CDR3 spans 16 amino acids. After removal of 8 bases from V and 4 bases from J, the junction contained 15 bases not matched to a gene. This CDR3 reads CASRPGGQGRGETQYF. DNA of the CDR3: TGTGCCAGCCGCCCAGGAGGACAGGGACGTGGAGAGACCCAGTACTTC.

The chain employs TRBV19 and TRBJ2-1; 8 bases agree with TRBD2. V trimming: 4 bases; J trimming: 7 bases; junction bases outside the gene matches: 6. The CDR3 is 14 residues long. Per the germline V gene, CDR1 is LNHDA and CDR2 is SQIVND (reference sequence). The CDR3 DNA follows: TGTGCCAGTAGTACGGGACTAGGTAGTAATGAGCAGTTCTTC. As protein: CASSTGLGSNEQFF.